A single sample is the source of the 16 T cell receptor beta chains below, sequenced in a study of T cells of healthy individuals. MiXCR was run by TCRdb on the 5' RACE reads, yielding one entry per CDR3 protein. This table holds more than 85,000 distinct CDR3 sequences, approximately 16% found once. The source of these receptors is a human donor in good health.

The V gene is TRBV20-1, the J gene TRBJ2-7, with TRBD2 matching over 9 bases. Trimming cost V 5 bases and J 7 bases; bases outside gene matches: 12. This CDR3 region has 14 residues. Germline CDR1 is DFQATT and CDR2 is SNEGSKA (reference sequence). The DNA for the CDR3 is TGCAGTGCTGGGCAAGGGACTAGCAGAGGGGAGCAGTACTTC. Translating it yields CSAGQGTSRGEQYF.

The sample holds many counts of this clonotype. The J gene is TRBJ2-5, the V gene TRBV7-9, with 9 positions matching TRBD1. Unmatched junction bases numbered 8, after V lost 2 bases and J lost 1 base. CDR3 length: 17 residues. CDR1 is SEHNR and CDR2 is FQNEAQ in the germline V gene (reference sequence). This chain's CDR3 is CASSLLWTGVVQETQYF. CDR3 sequence (DNA): TGTGCCAGCAGCTTATTGTGGACAGGGGTTGTCCAAGAGACCCAGTACTTC.

This clonotype has a handful of counts. V usage is TRBV6-2 or TRBV6-3 and J usage is TRBJ2-1; the D is unclear. Germline CDR1 is MNHEY and CDR2 is SVGEGT. Trimming removed 0 bases at V and 1 base at J, with 10 bases between. The CDR3 is 16 amino acids. In DNA form, the CDR3 reads TGTGCCAGCAGTTACTCATGGGCTAAGTCCTACAATGAGCAGTTCTTC. Translating gives CASSYSWAKSYNEQFF.

This clonotype was observed a few times. The chain couples TRBV7-6 to TRBJ2-1, with D perhaps matching TRBD2 (6 bases). The CDR3 is 15 residues long. Trimming took off 1 base at V and 1 base at J, with 8 bases between the two ends. Germline assignment: CDR1 SGHVS and CDR2 FNYEAQ. The CDR3 loop reads CASSLGGDSYNEQFF. DNA for the CDR3: TGTGCCAGCAGCTTAGGCGGGGATTCCTACAATGAGCAGTTCTTC.

This chain joins TRBV6-2 or TRBV6-3 and TRBJ1-6; unclear D gene. The V gene lost 5 bases and the J gene lost 7 bases, with 12 bases spanning the gap. Germline V lookup: CDR1 MNHEY, CDR2 SVGEGT. The CDR3 covers 14 residues. The CDR3 coding sequence is TGTGCCAGCAGTCGCGTCGACTACAATTCACCCCTCCACTTT. As protein: CASSRVDYNSPLHF.

This clonotype was counted a few times. This sequence joins TRBV28 and TRBJ1-5; unclear D gene. Trimming took off 8 bases at V and 0 bases at J, with 11 bases between the two ends. This CDR3 contains 14 residues. Germline values: CDR1 MDHEN, CDR2 SYDVKM. The CDR3 sequence is CASLRTDSNQPQHF. CDR3 nucleotide sequence: TGTGCCAGCTTAAGGACGGATAGCAATCAGCCCCAGCATTTT.

This clonotype was counted a few times. The J gene is TRBJ2-3, the V gene TRBV3-1; 9 bases are a match to TRBD2. The CDR3 covers 19 residues. Germline lookup yields CDR1 LGHDT and CDR2 YNNKEL (reference sequence). V dropped 1 base and J dropped 9; count of bases not matched to a gene: 20. CDR3 nucleotide sequence: TGTGCCAGCAGCCAAGGACAAGCCCAGGCTAGCGGGGCCTACGGAACGCAGTATTTT. This codes for CASSQGQAQASGAYGTQYF.

The rearrangement joins TRBV5-1 to TRBJ2-5, with TRBD1 matching over 7 bases. With 0 bases clipped from V and 4 bases from J, the junction kept 3 bases outside the gene matches. The CDR3 totals 14 residues. Per the germline V gene, CDR1 is SGHRS and CDR2 is YFSETQ. The CDR3 DNA reads TGCGCCAGCAGCTTGGAAGGGGGCGGAGAGACCCAGTACTTC. Protein sequence: CASSLEGGGETQYF.

This clonotype was observed a few times. The V gene is TRBV20-1, the J gene TRBJ1-1, with 7 bases that match TRBD1. This CDR3 has 16 amino acids. The germline CDR1 and CDR2 sequences are DFQATT and SNEGSKA (reference sequence). Trimming at V came to 6 bases and at J to 1 base, leaving 14 bases not matched to a gene. The CDR3 DNA is TGCAGTGCGACGGACAGGTCCGCGGTGTGGAACACTGAAGCTTTCTTT. Its translation: CSATDRSAVWNTEAFF.

This clonotype was observed a few times. The chain recombines TRBV27 with TRBJ1-5; the D gene is possibly TRBD1 (5 bases). The V and J ends lost 1 base and 6 bases respectively, with 10 bases between them. CDR3 size: 14 residues. The germline gives CDR1 MNHEY, CDR2 SMNVEV (reference sequence). The CDR3: CASSLLGVGQPQHF. The CDR3 DNA reads as TGTGCCAGCAGTTTATTAGGGGTGGGTCAGCCCCAGCATTTT.

This clonotype was counted at least ten times. The chain is built from TRBV7-2 and TRBJ1-1; the match to TRBD1 covers 7 bases. The germline V gene has CDR1 SGHTA and CDR2 FQGNSA. CDR3 size: 15 residues. The ends lost 5 bases at V and 11 bases at J; junction bases unmatched: 17. The CDR3 nucleotides are TGTGCCAGCAGCCTGACAGGGAGTACTCTTTCGCCCGCTTTCTTT. Amino acids: CASSLTGSTLSPAFF.

The chain couples TRBV6-2 or TRBV6-3 to TRBJ2-1; D not resolved. Trimming removed 7 bases from V and 0 bases from J, with 13 bases in between. The CDR3 consists of 15 residues. Germline V gives CDR1 MNHEY, CDR2 SVGEGT. The CDR3: CASMRSPSSYNEQFF. The CDR3 DNA is TGTGCCAGCATGAGAAGCCCGAGCTCCTACAATGAGCAGTTCTTC.

CDR3 sequence reads: CASSFTGGYNSPLHF. In DNA, the CDR3 is TGTGCCAGCAGTTTTACCGGGGGATACAATTCACCCCTCCACTTT. The genes are TRBV28 and TRBJ1-6; D perhaps matches TRBD1 (5 bases). Germline CDR1 and CDR2: MDHEN and SYDVKM. The V end was cut by 3 bases, the J end by 7 bases, with 13 bases between. The CDR3 consists of 15 residues.

The chain couples TRBV2 to TRBJ2-2; D is unclear. V gave up 3 bases and J gave up 1 base, with 3 bases separating them. The CDR3 is 13 residues long. Germline lookup yields CDR1 SNHLY and CDR2 FYNNEI. The CDR3 DNA sequence: TGTGCCAGCAGTGAGGTGAACACCGGGGAGCTGTTTTTT. Translating it yields CASSEVNTGELFF.

This clonotype was found a few times. This chain links TRBV10-3 with TRBJ2-7, with 14 bases matching TRBD2. The CDR3 consists of 15 residues. V lost 2 bases, J lost 3 bases, and 0 bases stayed unmatched. Germline V gene lookup returns CDR1 ENHRY and CDR2 SYGVKD. CDR3 amino acids: CAISEGLAGGYEQYF. The CDR3 bases are TGTGCCATCAGTGAGGGACTAGCGGGAGGCTACGAGCAGTACTTC.

The chain combines TRBV15 with TRBJ2-5; D is ambiguous. V gave up 1 base and J gave up 5 bases, with 8 bases separating them. Germline V gene data show CDR1 as LNHNV and CDR2 as YYDKDF (reference sequence). CDR3 length: 13 residues. The CDR3 nucleotides are TGTGCCACCAGCAGAGGTGGTGGGGAGACCCAGTACTTC. Its protein product is CATSRGGGETQYF. The complete variable domain, with remaining parts taken from reference TRBV15 and TRBJ2-5, reads DAMVIQNPRYQVTQFGKPVTLSCSQTLNHNVMYWYQQKSSQAPKLLFHYYDKDFNNEADTPDNFQSRRPNTSFCFLDIRSPGLGDTAMYLCATSRGGGETQYFGPGTRLLVL.